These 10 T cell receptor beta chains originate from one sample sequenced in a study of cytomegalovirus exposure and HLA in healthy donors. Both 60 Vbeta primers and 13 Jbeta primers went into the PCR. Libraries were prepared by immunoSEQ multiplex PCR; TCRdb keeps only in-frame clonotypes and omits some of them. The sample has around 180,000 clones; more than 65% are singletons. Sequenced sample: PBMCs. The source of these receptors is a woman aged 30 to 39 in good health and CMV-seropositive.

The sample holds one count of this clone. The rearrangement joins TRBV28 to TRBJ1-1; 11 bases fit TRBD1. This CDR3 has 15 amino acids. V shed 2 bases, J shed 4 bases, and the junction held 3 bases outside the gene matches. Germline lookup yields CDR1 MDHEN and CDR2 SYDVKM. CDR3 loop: CASSLGGTGGTEAFF. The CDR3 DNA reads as TGTGCCAGCAGTTTAGGAGGGACAGGGGGCACTGAAGCTTTCTTT.

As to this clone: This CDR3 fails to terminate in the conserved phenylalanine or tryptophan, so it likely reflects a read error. This CDR3 reads CASSVVADPSYEQYL. In DNA form, the CDR3 reads TGTGCCAGCAGTGTAGTAGCGGATCCCTCCTACGAGCAGTACCTC. The chain employs TRBV6-1 and TRBJ2-7; maybe TRBD2 (6 bases). Germline assignment: CDR1 MNHNS and CDR2 SASEGT. The germline V and J ends were trimmed by 4 bases and 0 bases, with 13 bases remaining between them. The CDR3 has 15 amino acids.

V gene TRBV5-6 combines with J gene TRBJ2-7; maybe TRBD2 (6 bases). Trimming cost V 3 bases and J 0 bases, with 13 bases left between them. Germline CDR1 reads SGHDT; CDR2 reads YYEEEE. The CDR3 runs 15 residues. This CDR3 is CASSYGGGSSYEQYF. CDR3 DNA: TGTGCCAGCAGCTATGGGGGAGGAAGCTCCTACGAGCAGTACTTC.

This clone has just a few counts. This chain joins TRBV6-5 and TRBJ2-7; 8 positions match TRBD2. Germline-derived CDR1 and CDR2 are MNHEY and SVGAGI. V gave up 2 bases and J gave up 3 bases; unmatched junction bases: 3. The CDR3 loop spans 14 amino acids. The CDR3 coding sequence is TGTGCCAGCAGTTACAGCGGGGGTAACTACGAGCAGTACTTC. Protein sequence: CASSYSGGNYEQYF.

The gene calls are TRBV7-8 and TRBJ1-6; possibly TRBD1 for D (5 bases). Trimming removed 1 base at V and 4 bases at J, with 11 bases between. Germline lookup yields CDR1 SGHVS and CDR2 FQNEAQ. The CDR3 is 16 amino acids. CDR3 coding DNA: TGTGCCAGCAGCTTAGAATCTCAGGGATATAATTCACCCCTCCACTTT. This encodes CASSLESQGYNSPLHF.

CDR3: CASSYYGGYQPQHF. The CDR3 coding sequence is TGTGCCAGCAGTTATTACGGGGGTTATCAGCCCCAGCATTTT. The rearrangement joins TRBV6-6 to TRBJ1-5, with D possibly matching TRBD1 (5 bases). Per the germline V gene, CDR1 is MNHNY and CDR2 is SVGAGI (reference sequence). CDR3 length equals 14 residues. Trimming took 3 bases from V and 5 from J, leaving 11 bases between them.

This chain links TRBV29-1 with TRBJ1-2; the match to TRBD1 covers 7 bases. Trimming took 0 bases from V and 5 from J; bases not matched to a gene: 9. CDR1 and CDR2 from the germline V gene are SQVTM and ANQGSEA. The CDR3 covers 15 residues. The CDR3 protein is CSVEEGETGFYGYTF. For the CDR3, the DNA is TGCAGCGTTGAAGAGGGGGAGACAGGGTTTTATGGCTACACCTTC.

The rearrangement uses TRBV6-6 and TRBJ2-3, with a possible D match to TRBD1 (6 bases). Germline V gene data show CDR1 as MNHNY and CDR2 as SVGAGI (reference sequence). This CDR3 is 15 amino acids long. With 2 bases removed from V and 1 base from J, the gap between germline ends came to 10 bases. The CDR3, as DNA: TGTGCCAGCAGTTACGGCAGGGGACGCACAGATACGCAGTATTTT. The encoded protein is CASSYGRGRTDTQYF.

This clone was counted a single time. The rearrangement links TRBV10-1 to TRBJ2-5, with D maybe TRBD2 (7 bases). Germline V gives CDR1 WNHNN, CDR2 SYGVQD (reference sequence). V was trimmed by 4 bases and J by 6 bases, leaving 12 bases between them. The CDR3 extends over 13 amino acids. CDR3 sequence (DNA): TGCGCCAGCAGTGGAGGGGGGGGGAAGACCCAGTACTTC. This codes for CASSGGGGKTQYF.

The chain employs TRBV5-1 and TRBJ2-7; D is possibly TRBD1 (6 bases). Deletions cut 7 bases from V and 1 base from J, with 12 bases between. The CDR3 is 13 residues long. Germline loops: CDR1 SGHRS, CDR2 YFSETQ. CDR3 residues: CASRTVTSYEQYF. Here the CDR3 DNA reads TGCGCCAGCCGGACAGTCACTTCCTACGAGCAGTACTTC.